The clone carrying this T cell receptor beta chain was found a few times. Antigen unknown. It was with 60 Vbeta and 13 Jbeta primers that the PCR ran. Method: immunoSEQ multiplex PCR; TCRdb's copy keeps in-frame clones and lacks some. The sample carries under 300,000 clones, about 86% recorded once. The data originate from a study of cytomegalovirus exposure and HLA in healthy donors. Findings of the study overall: After further analysis at a later stage, under 20,000 TCR beta sequences were associated with HLA alleles at 0.05 false discovery rate. Listed as cytomegalovirus-associated were 150 to 200 TCR beta chains. Several of the most significant clusters appeared linked to common viral pathogens, based on a later analysis.

CDR3 length: 14 amino acids. Germline CDR1 is LGHNA and CDR2 is YNFKEQ. With 0 bases removed from V and 7 bases from J, the gap between germline ends came to 10 bases. The source of this sequence is an older woman in good health and CMV-seropositive. The rearrangement joins TRBV4-2 to TRBJ2-1; D is possibly TRBD1 (6 bases). The sample was PBMCs. The CDR3 DNA follows: TGTGCCAGCAGCCAAGAAGGGGGTCCGAATGAGCAGTTCTTC. It encodes CASSQEGGPNEQFF.